The 9 T cell receptor beta chains reported below all come from one sample, sequenced in a study of CD8+CD57+ T cells in acquired aplastic anemia. The sequenced patients had an expansion of CD8+CD57+ cells seen by flow cytometry. The TCR beta profiling, which covered VDJ combination and CDR3 sequence, was carried out using genomic DNA as the template. Via MiXCR, TCRdb re-called the reads, giving one row per CDR3 protein. The table shows over 150,000 distinct CDR3 sequences, with roughly two thirds occurring only once. Sequenced: sorted CD4+, CD8+, or CD8+CD57+ T cells (not recorded which) from PBMCs. These receptors were collected from a human donor with aplastic anemia.

The J gene is TRBJ2-1, the V gene TRBV20-1; 8 bases align to TRBD2. The J segment lost 10 bases and the V segment lost 1 base, leaving 3 bases of the junction unmatched. The CDR3 is 12 amino acids. Germline V CDR1 and CDR2: DFQATT, SNEGSKA (reference sequence). CDR3 loop: CSARAGGNEQFF. CDR3 sequence (DNA): TGCAGTGCTAGAGCGGGGGGGAACGAGCAGTTCTTC.

Notes on this clonotype: The conserved final phenylalanine or tryptophan is absent from the CDR3, which likely points to a read error. It is unclear where the CDR3 begins or ends on the DNA, so no DNA is shown, and the CDR3 is as TCRdb lists it. The gene calls are TRBV11-3 and TRBJ2-7; the table's TRBD2 call for D was not verified on the DNA. Germline CDR1 and CDR2: SGHNT and YENEEA. Ends included, the CDR3 has 8 residues. CDR3 residues: CASSPLAG.

This chain uses TRBV20-1 with TRBJ1-1; unclear D gene. Looked up from germline, CDR1 is DFQATT and CDR2 is SNEGSKA (reference sequence). Trimming removed 2 bases from V and 1 base from J, with 2 bases in between. The length of the CDR3 is 11 residues. Here the CDR3 DNA reads TGCAGTGCTAGACCGAACACTGAAGCTTTCTTT. Its translation: CSARPNTEAFF.

In DNA, the CDR3 is TGTGCCACCAGTGATTTGGGCGCCAGGGAACAAGAGACCCAGTACTTC. The encoded protein is CATSDLGAREQETQYF. The rearrangement joins TRBV24-1 to TRBJ2-5, with D perhaps TRBD1 (5 bases). Trimming cost V 0 bases and J 2 bases, with 12 bases left between them. CDR1 is KGHDR, CDR2 SFDVKD, per germline. CDR3 length equals 16 residues.

This clonotype was detected a few times. V usage is TRBV2 and J usage is TRBJ1-6; D not resolved. Trimming left V 6 bases short and J 9 bases short, with 9 bases between. The CDR3 length is 12 residues. Germline V gene data show CDR1 as SNHLY and CDR2 as FYNNEI. In nucleotides, the CDR3 is TGTGCCAGCAGGGTTCAGTTTTCACCCCTCCACTTT. This translates into CASRVQFSPLHF.

The chain is built from TRBV7-9 and TRBJ2-3; possible D gene TRBD2, 6 bases. Germline CDR1 SEHNR, CDR2 FQNEAQ (reference sequence). Trimming took 5 bases from V and 6 from J, leaving 9 bases between them. CDR3 length: 12 amino acids. The CDR3 sequence is CASSRRDDTQYF. For the CDR3, the DNA is TGTGCCAGCAGCCGGAGGGATGATACGCAGTATTTT.

This clonotype has just a few counts. This chain connects TRBV19 to TRBJ2-7, with 10 bases identical to TRBD2. The CDR3 totals 15 residues. V lost 5 bases, J lost 2 bases, and 6 bases stayed unmatched. Germline V lookup: CDR1 LNHDA, CDR2 SQIVND (reference sequence). The chain's CDR3 is CASSSLAGATYEQYF. In DNA, the CDR3 is TGTGCCAGTAGTTCCCTAGCGGGGGCTACCTACGAGCAGTACTTC.

This clonotype came up a few times. The chain recombines TRBV20-1 with TRBJ2-7; possible D gene TRBD2, 5 bases. Germline V gene data show CDR1 as DFQATT and CDR2 as SNEGSKA (reference sequence). The CDR3 length is 13 residues. V dropped 2 bases and J dropped 6 bases, with 14 bases sitting between them. This chain's CDR3 is CSARLVGGIEQYF. The CDR3 nucleotides are TGCAGTGCTAGACTTGTCGGAGGTATCGAGCAGTACTTC.

This clonotype showed up many times. V gene TRBV6-4 combines with J gene TRBJ2-5; 8 positions agree with TRBD1. This CDR3 has 14 amino acids. Germline CDR1 is MRHNA and CDR2 is SNTAGT. Trimming removed 5 bases from V and 2 bases from J; junction bases left unmatched: 4. CDR3 protein: CASSPTGEQETQYF. CDR3 coding DNA: TGTGCCAGCAGTCCGACAGGGGAACAAGAGACCCAGTACTTC.